The 9 T cell receptor beta chains in this list originate from one sample, sequenced in a study of T cells after yellow fever vaccination. TCRdb ran MiXCR on the 5' RACE reads and lists one entry per CDR3 protein. The table includes about 200,000 distinct CDR3 sequences, roughly 3.3% detected once. The sequences come from CD4+ T cells sorted from PBMCs, collected 10 days after the yellow fever booster vaccination. The receptors originated from a man aged 18 to 29 who received the YFV17D yellow fever vaccine.

This clonotype was seen many times. This chain joins TRBV6-6 and TRBJ1-3; D unresolved. V shed 6 bases and J shed 1 base, with 13 bases lying between them. Germline values: CDR1 MNHNY, CDR2 SVGAGI (reference sequence). The CDR3 is 15 residues long. As DNA, the CDR3 is TGTGCCAGCAGCACCTCTGGGTTGTCTGGAAACACCATATATTTT. Its protein product is CASSTSGLSGNTIYF.

This clonotype was detected many times. V is TRBV20-1 and J is TRBJ1-6; D unresolved. Trimming took 0 bases from V and 10 from J, leaving 7 bases between them. The CDR3 consists of 12 residues. Germline assignment: CDR1 DFQATT and CDR2 SNEGSKA (reference sequence). As DNA, the CDR3 is TGCAGTGCTAGAGAGGCGGGGTCACCCCTCCACTTT. Its translation is CSAREAGSPLHF.

This sequence joins TRBV11-2 and TRBJ2-3, with D tentatively TRBD2 (6 bases). Between the trimmed V and J ends, which lost 8 bases and 3 bases, there was a span of 12 bases. Germline CDR1 and CDR2: SGHAT and FQNNGV. The CDR3 runs to 13 residues. CDR3 sequence reads: CASRREATDTQYF. The CDR3 DNA reads TGTGCCAGCCGAAGGGAGGCGACAGATACGCAGTATTTT.

The chain uses TRBV5-1 and TRBJ2-2; TRBD1 is a possible D gene (5 bases). CDR3 length: 16 residues. CDR1 and CDR2 from the germline V gene are SGHRS and YFSETQ. The V gene lost 1 base and the J gene lost 4 bases, with 14 bases spanning the gap. Here the CDR3 reads CASSLLDISSTGELFF. CDR3 nucleotides: TGCGCCAGCAGCTTGCTGGACATTTCGAGCACCGGGGAGCTGTTTTTT.

The sample holds a few counts of this clonotype. The chain is built from TRBV5-1 and TRBJ1-1; 8 bases agree with TRBD1. Germline loops: CDR1 SGHRS, CDR2 YFSETQ. This CDR3 is built from 14 residues. V was pared by 4 bases and J by 0 bases, with 2 bases of the junction left unmatched. The CDR3 sequence: CASSMGQVNTEAFF. The CDR3, as DNA: TGCGCCAGCAGCATGGGACAGGTGAACACTGAAGCTTTCTTT.

This clonotype was observed a handful of times. The chain is built from TRBV7-3 and TRBJ2-3, with TRBD1 as a possible D gene (5 bases). V was clipped by 5 bases and J by 1 base, with 10 bases between them. This CDR3 region has 14 residues. Germline CDR1 reads SGHTA; CDR2 reads FQGTGA. CDR3 nucleotides: TGTGCCAGCAGCCCCGGACAACGCACAGATACGCAGTATTTT. It codes for CASSPGQRTDTQYF.

This clonotype was found many times. The chain recombines TRBV10-1 with TRBJ2-5; 9 bases map to TRBD2. Trimming removed 0 bases from V and 6 bases from J; junction bases left unmatched: 8. CDR1 WNHNN and CDR2 SYGVQD come from the germline V gene (reference sequence). The CDR3 totals 16 residues. CDR3 nucleotides: TGCGCCAGCAGTGAGTCGGCTAGCGGGGACCCGAAGACCCAGTACTTC. It translates to CASSESASGDPKTQYF.

This clonotype appeared many times. The rearrangement joins TRBV11-2 to TRBJ2-3, with a tentative D call TRBD2 (5 bases). The CDR3 totals 14 residues. Germline assignment: CDR1 SGHAT and CDR2 FQNNGV. V was shortened by 1 base and J by 6 bases, with 11 bases between the two germline ends. This CDR3 is CASSLGLADDTQYF. Written as DNA, the CDR3 is TGTGCCAGCAGCTTAGGGCTAGCTGACGATACGCAGTATTTT.

The chain combines TRBV2 with TRBJ2-5; the D call may be TRBD1 or TRBD2 (5 bases each). Germline V gene lookup returns CDR1 SNHLY and CDR2 FYNNEI. There are 15 residues in the CDR3. V was cut by 7 bases and J by 7 bases, with 22 bases left in between. The CDR3 DNA is TGTGCCAGCAACCCGCCCCAGGGAAGGGGAGTGACCCAGTACTTC. It specifies CASNPPQGRGVTQYF.